The next 2 T cell receptor beta chains were all read from a single sample in a study of T-cell memory formation after mild COVID-19. One entry per CDR3 protein results from TCRdb running MiXCR on the 5' RACE reads. The sample carries hundreds of thousands of distinct CDR3 sequences, about 13% recorded once. The sequencing sample was made of PBMCs or a T cell subset sorted from them (not recorded which). These receptors originate from a man between 18 and 29 years old who had mild COVID-19 (a few samples of this study predate the infection). Cell type and time point are not known.

This clonotype was seen only a few times. The V and J genes are TRBV24-1 and TRBJ2-2; 8 bases line up with TRBD1. The length of the CDR3 is 16 residues. Per germline, CDR1 KGHDR and CDR2 SFDVKD. Unmatched junction bases numbered 9, after V lost 4 bases and J lost 6 bases. The DNA of the CDR3 is TGTGCCACCAGTGACCCGACAGGGGCGGATCCCGGGGAGCTGTTTTTT. Its protein is CATSDPTGADPGELFF.

This clonotype was counted at least ten times. This chain joins TRBV4-1 and TRBJ2-3; no reliable D call. The CDR3 contains 16 residues. V lost 0 bases and J lost 2, with 12 bases in between. The germline gives CDR1 MGHRA, CDR2 YSYEKL. Here the CDR3 reads CASSQESVPSTDTQYF. DNA of the CDR3: TGCGCCAGCAGCCAAGAAAGCGTCCCATCCACAGATACGCAGTATTTT.